This T cell receptor (beta chain) was obtained from a study of T cell responses to AZD1222 COVID-19 vaccine. Findings of the study overall: Following two doses of AZD1222, Spike-specific TCR breadth and depth rose. Sampled repertoires all dated from after the peak T cell response. The donor group comprised mostly white British people and more females; the analysis possibly underestimated clonal diversity. The reported proportion of spike-specific TCRs targeting unmutated variant regions was nearly half.

Trimming shortened V by 5 bases and J by 0 bases, and 10 bases separated the two germline ends. Germline V gene data show CDR1 as MDHEN and CDR2 as SYDVKM. This CDR3 has 14 amino acids. In the case of this clone: The antigen is unknown.

Sequenced by immunoSEQ multiplex PCR; TCRdb stores in-frame clones only, minus some. The sample has tens of thousands of clones; about nine tenths are singletons. V gene TRBV28 combines with J gene TRBJ2-5; D is unclear. The sample was peripheral blood, taken 28 days after the second AZD1222 dose. The TCR was taken from an adult who received the AZD1222 COVID-19 vaccine. The CDR3 is CASSGMGYQETQYF. Here the CDR3 DNA reads TGTGCCAGCAGTGGCATGGGGTACCAAGAGACCCAGTACTTC.